What follows are 10 T cell receptor beta chains derived from one specimen sequenced in a study of prognosis after radiotherapy for stage I lung cancer. Template was genomic DNA; TCR beta CDR3 amplified in two multiplex PCR rounds. Specific primers for each TRBV and TRBJ gene were what first-round PCR used. TCRdb fed the multiplex PCR reads into MiXCR, producing one record per CDR3 protein. The sample gives about 16,000 distinct CDR3 sequences, about 44% of which show up once; around 47% is in the top ten. The sequencing here drew on PBMCs, taken before or after stereotactic body radiation therapy (not recorded which). The receptors come from a donor aged 50 or older with non-small cell lung cancer.

The table lists this clonotype with many counts. This chain joins TRBV5-1 and TRBJ2-3; D not resolved. Germline assignment: CDR1 SGHRS and CDR2 YFSETQ. V lost 2 bases and J lost 7, with 8 bases in between. The CDR3 length is 12 residues. The CDR3 reads CASSFDFNTQYF. CDR3 bases: TGCGCCAGCAGCTTCGACTTTAATACGCAGTATTTT.

Points on this clonotype: It differs at one base from a far larger clone, so likely a read error. The chain recombines TRBV6-4 with TRBJ2-2; D unresolved. The CDR3 has 13 amino acids. Trimming took 5 bases from V and 6 from J, leaving 10 bases between them. Germline CDR1 MRHNA, CDR2 SNTAGT. The CDR3 nucleotides are TGTGCCAGCAGTATAACTATCGCCGGGGAGCTGTTTTTT. This translates into CASSITIAGELFF.

This clonotype was found many times. This rearrangement joins TRBV19 to TRBJ1-5; D call uncertain. Germline-derived CDR1 and CDR2 are LNHDA and SQIVND (reference sequence). There are 14 residues in the CDR3. V was cut by 6 bases and J by 3 bases, with 12 bases left in between. The CDR3: CASRLGGSNQPQHF. The DNA for the CDR3 is TGTGCCAGTAGATTAGGAGGGTCCAATCAGCCCCAGCATTTT.

With regard to this clonotype: No conserved phenylalanine or tryptophan is present at the end of the CDR3, so a read error is the likely explanation. V usage is TRBV6-2 or TRBV6-3 and J usage is TRBJ1-6; D gene uncertain. This CDR3 has 16 residues. The V gene's germline CDR1 is MNHEY and CDR2 SVGEGT. CDR3 sequence: CASSETLKFGNSTLHS. CDR3 in DNA: TGTGCCAGCAGTGAGACGCTAAAATTTGGGAATTCAACCCTCCACTCT.

The chain couples TRBV6-2 or TRBV6-3 to TRBJ2-3; 8 bases are a match to TRBD1. Germline lookup yields CDR1 MNHEY and CDR2 SVGEGT. The CDR3 sequence is 18 residues long. The junction had 18 bases not matched to a gene; V was cut back by 6 bases and J by 4 bases. The CDR3 sequence is CASSTYLPRGRSADTQYF. The CDR3 coding sequence is TGTGCCAGCAGCACCTACCTTCCCAGGGGGCGTAGCGCAGATACGCAGTATTTT.

The table lists this clonotype with many counts. The chain is built from TRBV9 and TRBJ1-1; the D gene is possibly TRBD1 (5 bases). The length of the CDR3 is 15 residues. Germline values: CDR1 SGDLS, CDR2 YYNGEE. With 3 bases removed from V and 3 bases from J, the gap between germline ends came to 15 bases. CDR3 sequence: CASSEEGALYTEAFF. In nucleotides, the CDR3 is TGTGCCAGCAGCGAGGAAGGGGCGCTCTACACTGAAGCTTTCTTT.

This clonotype was counted a few times. The junction differs from germline at one of its ends, possibly a read error. This chain joins TRBV19 and TRBJ2-3, with a possible D match to TRBD2 (5 bases). The germline V gene has CDR1 LNHDA and CDR2 SQIVND (reference sequence). The CDR3 contains 17 residues. The CDR3 nucleotides read TGTGCCAGTAGCCTCGCCGCTACGCCCTCTAGCACAGATACACAGTATTTT. Its translation: CASSLAATPSSTDTQYF.

The chain joins TRBV7-2 to TRBJ1-5; no clear D. Germline V lookup: CDR1 SGHTA, CDR2 FQGNSA. The V and J ends lost 3 bases and 10 bases respectively, with 10 bases between them. The CDR3 extends over 12 amino acids. As DNA, the CDR3 is TGTGCCAGCAGCTTTGGATCCGACCCCCAGCATTTT. Translating gives CASSFGSDPQHF.

The chain joins TRBV27 to TRBJ2-2; no clear D. Trimming took 8 bases from V and 0 from J, leaving 16 bases between them. The CDR3 sequence is 16 residues long. The germline CDR1 and CDR2 sequences are MNHEY and SMNVEV (reference sequence). The CDR3 protein is CASLLCCGTNTGELFF. In nucleotides, the CDR3 is TGTGCCAGCCTCCTGTGTTGTGGCACGAACACCGGGGAGCTGTTTTTT.

This clonotype turned up a few times. A single base separates this from a much larger clone, so it may be a read error. V gene TRBV6-1 combines with J gene TRBJ1-1, with 7 bases that match TRBD1. CDR3 length equals 14 residues. Germline V gene sequence: CDR1 MNHNS, CDR2 SASEGT. The CDR3 here is CASRKTGMDTGAFF. The CDR3 DNA reads as TGTGCCAGCAGGAAGACAGGGATGGACACTGGAGCTTTCTTT.